A selection of T cell receptor beta chains follows, all from one sample in a study of blood T cell repertoires in COVID-19. TCRdb's table, derived via immunoSEQ multiplex PCR, lists solely in-frame clones and lacks some. This sample carries 300,000 or so clones, roughly 89% of them seen once, and the ten largest clones take 2.9%. Sequencing input: PBMCs or T cells enriched from blood (not recorded which). All receptors come from a woman in her forties or fifties who had been exposed to COVID-19. Both conserved end residues are part of each CDR3. D genes are given only for firm matches. Some rows have no size entry. The others give once, few or many, or a class for an expanded clone.

DNA,CDR3,V,D,size,J
TGTGCCAACCGACAGGAGGAGAACACTGAAGCTTTCTTT,CANRQEENTEAFF,TRBV2,NA,once,TRBJ1-1
TGTGCCAGCAGTTTATTGAGAGTGTTAGCCAGTTCGAACACCGGGGAGCTGTTTTTT,CASSLLRVLASSNTGELFF,TRBV28,NA,NA,TRBJ2-2
TGTGCCAGCAGTTTATTAGCGAATTACAATGAGCAGTTCTTC,CASSLLANYNEQFF,TRBV28,NA,NA,TRBJ2-1
TGTGCCAGTAGTATAGTAACAGAAAATCAGCCCCAGCATTTT,CASSIVTENQPQHF,TRBV19,NA,NA,TRBJ1-5
TGTGCCAGTAGTTTGCGGGGTTCCTACGAGCAGTACTTC,CASSLRGSYEQYF,TRBV19,NA,NA,TRBJ2-7
TGTGCCATCAGCCGACAGACTGCTAACTATGGCTACACCTTC,CAISRQTANYGYTF,TRBV10-3,NA,NA,TRBJ1-2
TGTGCCAGCAGTGCGGACAGGCTCAATCAGCCCCAGCATTTT,CASSADRLNQPQHF,TRBV2,TRBD1,NA,TRBJ1-5
TGCAGCGTTGAAGAAGGGGCTGGAAACACCATATATTTT,CSVEEGAGNTIYF,TRBV29-1,NA,NA,TRBJ1-3
TGCGCCAGCGGCCCAGGGACAGTCCGTGGGGAGCAGTACTTC,CASGPGTVRGEQYF,TRBV10-2,TRBD1,NA,TRBJ2-7
TGTGCTAGCAGACCATTAGCGGGGACTAGCACAGATACGCAGTATTTT,CASRPLAGTSTDTQYF,TRBV7-7,TRBD2,NA,TRBJ2-3
TGTGCCAGCAGTATAACCGGGACAGGGGCAATCTATGGCTACACCTTC,CASSITGTGAIYGYTF,TRBV5-6,TRBD1,NA,TRBJ1-2
TGTGCCAGCTATCTCGGGACAGCGAACACCGGGGAGCTGTTTTTT,CASYLGTANTGELFF,TRBV3-1/TRBV3-2,TRBD1,NA,TRBJ2-2
TGTGCCAGCAGTTCTAACGACAGGACCTACGAGCAGTACTTC,CASSSNDRTYEQYF,TRBV28,NA,NA,TRBJ2-7
TGTGCCAGCAGTTACGATACCGGGGGTACCTATGGCTACACCTTC,CASSYDTGGTYGYTF,TRBV6-5,NA,NA,TRBJ1-2
TGTGCCAGCAGTTATATCCGGGGTTACAATGAGCAGTTCTTC,CASSYIRGYNEQFF,TRBV6-5,NA,NA,TRBJ2-1
TGTGCCAGCAGTGAAATGCAGGGCTCCTTGGGCGCTTTCTTT,CASSEMQGSLGAFF,TRBV2,NA,NA,TRBJ1-1
TGTGCCAGCAGTTCCACCGGACTAGCGGGGGTTAGCACAGATACGCAGTATTTT,CASSSTGLAGVSTDTQYF,TRBV27,TRBD2,once,TRBJ2-3
TGCGCCAGCAGCTTCGGTAACTCTGGGGCCAACGTCCTGACTTTC,CASSFGNSGANVLTF,TRBV5-1,NA,NA,TRBJ2-6
TGTGCCAGCAGCCAAGTCACTACGGGGGGAAACACTGAAGCTTTCTTT,CASSQVTTGGNTEAFF,TRBV3-1/TRBV3-2,NA,NA,TRBJ1-1
TGTGCCAGCAGTTCTCAGATTGATAGCAATCAGCCCCAGCATTTT,CASSSQIDSNQPQHF,TRBV6-5,NA,many,TRBJ1-5
TGTGCCAGCAGCCAAGATGGTGGCCCGAACACCGGGGAGCTGTTTTTT,CASSQDGGPNTGELFF,TRBV14,NA,NA,TRBJ2-2
TGCGCCAGCAGCTTGGGGACAGGGGCGAACACTGAAGCTTTCTTT,CASSLGTGANTEAFF,TRBV5-1,TRBD1,NA,TRBJ1-1
TGTGCCAGCAGTGAATATCCGGGAAAGAACTATGGCTACACCTTC,CASSEYPGKNYGYTF,TRBV6-1,NA,few,TRBJ1-2
TGTGCCAGCAGCTTGAGTGACTCGGGGGAGCAGTACTTC,CASSLSDSGEQYF,TRBV5-4,NA,NA,TRBJ2-7
TGTGCCAGCAGCGTAAGGACAGCCACGGGTGAAGCTTTCTTT,CASSVRTATGEAFF,TRBV14,NA,NA,TRBJ1-1
TGTGCCAGCAGTATCGGAGGGGGGGCGTTCAATGAGCAGTTCTTC,CASSIGGGAFNEQFF,TRBV6-5,NA,NA,TRBJ2-1
TGTGCCAGCACCAAAGACAGACAAGAGACCCAGTACTTC,CASTKDRQETQYF,TRBV18,NA,NA,TRBJ2-5
TGTGCCAGCAGTGAATCCAGCGGGGTGAACACCGGGGAGCTGTTTTTT,CASSESSGVNTGELFF,TRBV25-1,TRBD2,NA,TRBJ2-2
TGTGCCAGCAGTTTAGGAATGGGGAGGCAGTACTTC,CASSLGMGRQYF,TRBV12-3/TRBV12-4,NA,NA,TRBJ2-7
TGTGCCAGCGGACAGGGGGGTTCACCCCTCCACTTT,CASGQGGSPLHF,TRBV11-2,TRBD1,once,TRBJ1-6
TGTGCCAGCAGTCCCCTAGGTTCCAGCCGAACTCGGGGCTACACCTTC,CASSPLGSSRTRGYTF,TRBV28,NA,NA,TRBJ1-2
TGTGCCAGTAGTATAGAGTCAGGAGGAGCTACGCAGTATTTT,CASSIESGGATQYF,TRBV19,NA,few,TRBJ2-3
TGTGCCAGCAGCCGCTCCGACAGGGCCGGTAATTCACCCCTCCACTTT,CASSRSDRAGNSPLHF,TRBV7-6,TRBD1,once,TRBJ1-6
TGCAGCGTTGGGGACAGGGGGAGGGAGCAGTACTTC,CSVGDRGREQYF,TRBV29-1,TRBD1,NA,TRBJ2-7
TGTGCCAGTAAACAGGATTACGGGGAGCTGTTTTTT,CASKQDYGELFF,TRBV2,NA,NA,TRBJ2-2
TGTGCCAGCAGTGTAGACAGGGTACCTTTCTTT,CASSVDRVPFF,TRBV6-4,TRBD1,NA,TRBJ1-1
TGTGCCAGCAGCACAAAAGCGGGGGGGCCTCAAGATACGCAGTATTTT,CASSTKAGGPQDTQYF,TRBV5-4,TRBD2,NA,TRBJ2-3
TGTGCCAGCAGCTTACCTCAGGGGGCCCGGGGGGCTGAAGCTTTCTTT,CASSLPQGARGAEAFF,TRBV7-9,TRBD1,NA,TRBJ1-1
TGTGCCAGCAGTTTAGACAGGGGAGGAGAAAAACTGTTTTTT,CASSLDRGGEKLFF,TRBV25-1,TRBD1,NA,TRBJ1-4
TGTGCCAGCAGTTTAAAGGCCCGCGGGGGGGGATCTGGGGCCAACGTCCTGACTTTC,CASSLKARGGGSGANVLTF,TRBV27,TRBD2,NA,TRBJ2-6
TGTGCCAGCAGCGTAGAGGACGGGGGGGCTGCTCCTTCCGGGGAGCTGTTTTTT,CASSVEDGGAAPSGELFF,TRBV9,TRBD2,NA,TRBJ2-2
TGTGCCAGTATGCAGTCCTTTTCCTTTGGACAGGGTGAGGAGACCCAGTACTTC,CASMQSFSFGQGEETQYF,TRBV19,TRBD1,NA,TRBJ2-5
TGTGCCAGCAGCCCTGGACAGGGAAGGGTACCCAACGAGCAGTACTTC,CASSPGQGRVPNEQYF,TRBV5-4,TRBD1,NA,TRBJ2-7
TGCGCCAGCAGCTTGGCTGGGTCCGGGGATTCCGATGGCTACACCTTC,CASSLAGSGDSDGYTF,TRBV5-1,NA,NA,TRBJ1-2
TGTGCCAGCAGTTCTAGTTGGACAGGGCTTACGGTCTTC,CASSSSWTGLTVF,TRBV2,TRBD1,once,TRBJ2-7
TGTGCCAGCAGTGAACGCGGGGTCTATTCACCCCTCCACTTT,CASSERGVYSPLHF,TRBV6-1,NA,once,TRBJ1-6
TGTGCCAGCAGCAGCTCCGGGACACTTGATACTGAAGCTTTCTTT,CASSSSGTLDTEAFF,TRBV5-8,NA,few,TRBJ1-1
TGTGCCAGCAGCTTAAGTTCGGCAGGGAAGGGGCAGCCCCAGCATTTT,CASSLSSAGKGQPQHF,TRBV7-2,NA,few,TRBJ1-5
TGTGCCAGCAGCGCCCAGCGGGGGGGTAGCACCGGGGAGCTGTTTTTT,CASSAQRGGSTGELFF,TRBV9,TRBD2,NA,TRBJ2-2
TGTGCCAGCAGTTTATGGCAGTACAATGAGCAGTTCTTC,CASSLWQYNEQFF,TRBV27,NA,NA,TRBJ2-1
TGTGCCAGCAAGGGTGGGAGGGGAATTTACGAGCAGTACTTC,CASKGGRGIYEQYF,TRBV6-5,TRBD2,few,TRBJ2-7
TGTGCCAGTACCCCAGGAAAAGGGGTAGAAGGAGCTCAGCCCCAGCATTTT,CASTPGKGVEGAQPQHF,TRBV19,NA,NA,TRBJ1-5
TGTGCCAGCAGTCTTCTAGGGGCCCCGAACACCGGGGAGCTGTTTTTT,CASSLLGAPNTGELFF,TRBV2,NA,NA,TRBJ2-2
TGTGCCAGCAGTTTAGGTACAGAAACTAACTATGGCTACACCTTC,CASSLGTETNYGYTF,TRBV27,NA,NA,TRBJ1-2
TGTGCCAGCAGACCCACAGGGGATAAGCAGTTCTTC,CASRPTGDKQFF,TRBV12-3/TRBV12-4,TRBD1,NA,TRBJ2-1